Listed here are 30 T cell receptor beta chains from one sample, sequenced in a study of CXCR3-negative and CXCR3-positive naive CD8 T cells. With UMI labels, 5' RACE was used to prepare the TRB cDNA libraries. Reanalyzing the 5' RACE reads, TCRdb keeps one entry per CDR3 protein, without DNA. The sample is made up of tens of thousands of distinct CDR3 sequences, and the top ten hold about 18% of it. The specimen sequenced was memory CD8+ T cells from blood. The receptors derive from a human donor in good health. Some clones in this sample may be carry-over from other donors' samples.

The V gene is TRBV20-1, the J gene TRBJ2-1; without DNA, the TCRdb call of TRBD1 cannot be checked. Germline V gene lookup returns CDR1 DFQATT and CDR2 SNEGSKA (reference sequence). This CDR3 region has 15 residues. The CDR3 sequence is CSARRDESSYNEQFF.

This chain's CDR3 is CASSLGQRYQETQYF. V usage is TRBV7-2 and J usage is TRBJ2-5; without DNA, the TCRdb call of TRBD1 cannot be checked. Germline assignment: CDR1 SGHTA and CDR2 FQGNSA. This CDR3 has 15 amino acids.

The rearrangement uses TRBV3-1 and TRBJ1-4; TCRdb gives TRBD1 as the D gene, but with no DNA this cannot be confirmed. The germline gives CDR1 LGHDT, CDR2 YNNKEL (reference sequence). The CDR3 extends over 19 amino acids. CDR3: CASSQFLGQEEILGEKLFF.

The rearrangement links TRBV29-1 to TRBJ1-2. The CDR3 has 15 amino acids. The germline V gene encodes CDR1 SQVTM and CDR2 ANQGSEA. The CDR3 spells CSVEDIPPLNYGYTF.

Here the CDR3 reads CASSFFFAAGGFQFF. The V and J genes are TRBV28 and TRBJ2-1; the D gene TCRdb calls, TRBD1, cannot be checked with no DNA. The CDR3 is 15 residues long. Per germline, CDR1 MDHEN and CDR2 SYDVKM. Filled out from reference TRBV28 and TRBJ2-1, the complete variable domain reads DVKVTQSSRYLVKRTGEKVFLECVQDMDHENMFWYRQDPGLGLRLIYFSYDVKMKEKGDIPEGYSVSREKKERFSLILESASTNQTSMYLCASSFFFAAGGFQFFGPGTRLTVL.

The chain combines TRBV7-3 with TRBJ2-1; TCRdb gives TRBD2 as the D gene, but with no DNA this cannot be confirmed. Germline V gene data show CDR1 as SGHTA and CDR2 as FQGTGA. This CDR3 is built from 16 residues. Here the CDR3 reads CASSHGLAESYNEQYF.

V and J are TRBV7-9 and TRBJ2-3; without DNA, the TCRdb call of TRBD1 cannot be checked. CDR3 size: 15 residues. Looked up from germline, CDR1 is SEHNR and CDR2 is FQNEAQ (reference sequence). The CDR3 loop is CASSGTGTGKDTQYF.

CDR3: CASSDSSGTSGTQYF. The V and J genes are TRBV6-4 and TRBJ2-3; checking the TCRdb D call of TRBD2 is not possible without DNA. The CDR3 runs to 15 residues. Germline V lookup: CDR1 MRHNA, CDR2 SNTAGT.

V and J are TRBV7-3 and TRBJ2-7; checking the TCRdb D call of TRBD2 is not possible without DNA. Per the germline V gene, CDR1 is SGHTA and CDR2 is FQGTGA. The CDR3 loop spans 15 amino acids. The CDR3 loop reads CASSATGTTSYEQYF.

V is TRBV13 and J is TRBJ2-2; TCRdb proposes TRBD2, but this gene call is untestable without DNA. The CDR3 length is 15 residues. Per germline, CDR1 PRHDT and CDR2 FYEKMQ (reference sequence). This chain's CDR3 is CASSYTPGGVRELFF.

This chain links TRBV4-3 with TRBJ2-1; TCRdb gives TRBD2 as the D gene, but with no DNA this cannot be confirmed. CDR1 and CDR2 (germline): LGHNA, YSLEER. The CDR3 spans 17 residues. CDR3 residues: CASSQGWLAGGLHEQFF.

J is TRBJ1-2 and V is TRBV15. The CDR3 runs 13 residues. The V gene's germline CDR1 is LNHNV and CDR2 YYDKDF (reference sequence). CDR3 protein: CATSRENSDGYTF.

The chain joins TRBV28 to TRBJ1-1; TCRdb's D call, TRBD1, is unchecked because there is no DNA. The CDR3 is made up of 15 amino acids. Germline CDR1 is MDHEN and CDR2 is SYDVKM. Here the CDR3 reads CASSLGRATGTEAFF.

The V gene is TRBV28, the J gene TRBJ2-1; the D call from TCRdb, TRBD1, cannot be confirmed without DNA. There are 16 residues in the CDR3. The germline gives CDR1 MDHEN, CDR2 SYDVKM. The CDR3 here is CASSPPITGVSDEQFF.

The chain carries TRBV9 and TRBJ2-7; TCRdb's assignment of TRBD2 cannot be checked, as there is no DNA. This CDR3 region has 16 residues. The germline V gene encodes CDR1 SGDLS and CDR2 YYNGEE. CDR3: CASSVAQLAGPHEQYF. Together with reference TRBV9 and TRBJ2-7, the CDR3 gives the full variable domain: DSGVTQTPKHLITATGQRVTLRCSPRSGDLSVYWYQQSLDQGLQFLIQYYNGEERAKGNILERFSAQQFPDLHSELNLSSLELGDSALYFCASSVAQLAGPHEQYFGPGTRLTVT.

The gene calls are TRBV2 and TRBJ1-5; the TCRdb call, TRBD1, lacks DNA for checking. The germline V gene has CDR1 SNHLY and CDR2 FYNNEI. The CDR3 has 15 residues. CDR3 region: CASSDWGPSNQPQHF.

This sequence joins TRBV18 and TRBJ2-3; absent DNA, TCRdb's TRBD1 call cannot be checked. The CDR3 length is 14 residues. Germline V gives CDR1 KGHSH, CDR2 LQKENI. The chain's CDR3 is CASSPGAGADTQYF.

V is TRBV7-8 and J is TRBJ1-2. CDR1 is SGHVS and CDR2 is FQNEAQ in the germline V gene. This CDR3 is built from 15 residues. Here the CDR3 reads CASSLGQTLDYGYTF.

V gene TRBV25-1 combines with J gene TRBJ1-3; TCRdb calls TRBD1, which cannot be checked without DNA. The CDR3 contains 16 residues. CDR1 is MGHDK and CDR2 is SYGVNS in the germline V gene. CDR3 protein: CASSELGGFAGNTIYF.

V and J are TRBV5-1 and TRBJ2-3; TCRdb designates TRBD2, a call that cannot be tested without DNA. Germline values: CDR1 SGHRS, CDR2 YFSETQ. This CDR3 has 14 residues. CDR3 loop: CASSHWGGTDTQYF.

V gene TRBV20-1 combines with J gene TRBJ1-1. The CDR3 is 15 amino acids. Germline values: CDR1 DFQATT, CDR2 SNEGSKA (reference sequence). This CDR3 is CSAREVTTRSTEAFF.

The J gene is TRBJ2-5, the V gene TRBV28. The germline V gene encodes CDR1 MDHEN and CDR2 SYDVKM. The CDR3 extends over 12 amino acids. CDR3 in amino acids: CASNKIAETQYF.

The chain's CDR3 is CASSLEGQGLSEAFF. The chain recombines TRBV5-4 with TRBJ1-1; TCRdb selects TRBD1, and the lack of DNA leaves this call unchecked. This CDR3 has 15 amino acids. CDR1 is SGHNT, CDR2 YYREEE, per germline (reference sequence).

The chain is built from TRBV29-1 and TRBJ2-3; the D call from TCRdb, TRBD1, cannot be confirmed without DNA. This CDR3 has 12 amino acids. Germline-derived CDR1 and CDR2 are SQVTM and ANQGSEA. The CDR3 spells CSVEGESDTQYF.

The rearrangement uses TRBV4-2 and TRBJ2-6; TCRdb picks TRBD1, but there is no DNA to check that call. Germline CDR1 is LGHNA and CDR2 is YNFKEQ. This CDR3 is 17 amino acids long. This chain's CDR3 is CASSQGDSRTGANVLTF.

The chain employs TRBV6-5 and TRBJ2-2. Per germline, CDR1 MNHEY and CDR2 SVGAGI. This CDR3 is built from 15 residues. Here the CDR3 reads CASTYGDANTGELFF.

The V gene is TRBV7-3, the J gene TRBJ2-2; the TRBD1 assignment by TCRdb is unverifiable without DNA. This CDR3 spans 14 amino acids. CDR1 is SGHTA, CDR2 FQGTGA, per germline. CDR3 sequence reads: CASSLSQGPGELFF.

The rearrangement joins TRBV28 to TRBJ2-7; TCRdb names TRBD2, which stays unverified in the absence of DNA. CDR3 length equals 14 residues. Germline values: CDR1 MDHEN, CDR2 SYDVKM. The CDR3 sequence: CASSWSGGYYEQYF. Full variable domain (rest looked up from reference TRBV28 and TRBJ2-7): DVKVTQSSRYLVKRTGEKVFLECVQDMDHENMFWYRQDPGLGLRLIYFSYDVKMKEKGDIPEGYSVSREKKERFSLILESASTNQTSMYLCASSWSGGYYEQYFGPGTRLTVT.

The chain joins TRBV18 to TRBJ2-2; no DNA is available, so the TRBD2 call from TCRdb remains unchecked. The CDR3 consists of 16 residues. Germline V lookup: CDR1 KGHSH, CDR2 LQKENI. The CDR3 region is CASSQSGLGDTGELFF.

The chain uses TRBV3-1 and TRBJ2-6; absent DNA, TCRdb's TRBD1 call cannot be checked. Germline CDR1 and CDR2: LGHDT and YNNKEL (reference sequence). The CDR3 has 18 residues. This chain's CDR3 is CASSQEGQVGSGANVLTF.